This T cell receptor (beta chain) was identified in a study of T-cell reconstitution after alpha-beta-depleted transplantation in children. Study findings and constraints: Where alpha-beta T cells came from about two months after transplant was reportedly several hundred expanded graft clones.

The germline gives CDR1 SGHTA, CDR2 FQGNSA. The ends lost 4 bases at V and 0 bases at J; junction bases unmatched: 2. This CDR3 region has 15 residues. This sample's TCRbeta library carried unique molecular identifier barcodes. From the PCR reads, TCRdb called clonotypes with MiXCR, one entry per CDR3 protein. The sample lists 500,000 to 650,000 distinct CDR3 sequences, approximately 12% occurring once. This clonotype was recorded at least ten times. Its antigen remains unknown. The chain uses TRBV7-2 and TRBJ2-2, with TRBD1 matching 7 bases. Sequencing was performed on PBMCs, mostly from graft donor cells, taken 360 days after TCRalphabeta/CD19-depleted stem cell transplant. The receptor was isolated from a male patient aged 10 to 17 who had a stem cell transplant for acute myeloid leukemia, so the T cells may come from the graft donor. The CDR3 DNA sequence: TGTGCCAGCAGCTCCCAGGGGGCGAACACCGGGGAGCTGTTTTTT. Translating it yields CASSSQGANTGELFF.